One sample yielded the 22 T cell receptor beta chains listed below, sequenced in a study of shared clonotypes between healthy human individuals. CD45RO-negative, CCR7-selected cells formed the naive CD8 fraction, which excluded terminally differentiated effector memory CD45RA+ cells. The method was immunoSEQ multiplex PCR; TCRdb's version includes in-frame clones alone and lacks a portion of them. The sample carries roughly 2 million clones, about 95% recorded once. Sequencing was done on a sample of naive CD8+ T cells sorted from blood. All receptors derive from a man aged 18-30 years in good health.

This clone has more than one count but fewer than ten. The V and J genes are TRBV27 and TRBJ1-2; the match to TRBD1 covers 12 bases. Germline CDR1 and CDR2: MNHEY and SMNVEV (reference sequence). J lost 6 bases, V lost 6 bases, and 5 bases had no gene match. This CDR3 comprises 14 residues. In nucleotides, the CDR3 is TGTGCCAGCAGCGGGACAGGGGGCTATAATGGCTACACCTTC. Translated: CASSGTGGYNGYTF.

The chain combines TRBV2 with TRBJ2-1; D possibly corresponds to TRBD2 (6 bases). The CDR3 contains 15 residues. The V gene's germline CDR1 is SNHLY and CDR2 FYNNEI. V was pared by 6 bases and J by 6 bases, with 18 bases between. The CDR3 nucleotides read TGTGCCAGCAGGGTGCTACCGGGGGAACTCAATGAGCAGTTCTTC. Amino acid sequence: CASRVLPGELNEQFF.

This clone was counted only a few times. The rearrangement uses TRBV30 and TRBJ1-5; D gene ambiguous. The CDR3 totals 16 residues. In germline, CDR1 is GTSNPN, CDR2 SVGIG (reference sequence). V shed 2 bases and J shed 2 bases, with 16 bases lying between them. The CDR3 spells CAWSTGVRMGNQPQHF. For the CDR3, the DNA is TGTGCCTGGAGTACTGGTGTAAGGATGGGCAATCAGCCCCAGCATTTT.

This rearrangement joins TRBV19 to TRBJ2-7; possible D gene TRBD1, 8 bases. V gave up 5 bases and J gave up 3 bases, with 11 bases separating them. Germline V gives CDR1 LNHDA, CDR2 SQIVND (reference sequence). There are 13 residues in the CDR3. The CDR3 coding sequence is TGTGCCAGTAGTTACAGGGGGGGCTACGAGCAGTACTTC. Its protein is CASSYRGGYEQYF.

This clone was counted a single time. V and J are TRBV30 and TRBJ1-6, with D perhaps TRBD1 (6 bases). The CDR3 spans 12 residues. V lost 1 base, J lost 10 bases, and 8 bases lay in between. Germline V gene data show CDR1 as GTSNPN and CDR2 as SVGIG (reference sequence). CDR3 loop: CAWSEGGSPLHF. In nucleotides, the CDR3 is TGTGCCTGGAGTGAAGGGGGGTCACCCCTCCACTTT.

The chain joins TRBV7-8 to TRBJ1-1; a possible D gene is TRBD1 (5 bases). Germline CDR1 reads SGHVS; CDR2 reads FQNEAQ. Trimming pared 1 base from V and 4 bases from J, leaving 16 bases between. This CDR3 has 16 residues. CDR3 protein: CASSLDNRKGGTEAFF. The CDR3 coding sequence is TGTGCCAGCAGCTTAGATAACAGGAAGGGAGGCACTGAAGCTTTCTTT.

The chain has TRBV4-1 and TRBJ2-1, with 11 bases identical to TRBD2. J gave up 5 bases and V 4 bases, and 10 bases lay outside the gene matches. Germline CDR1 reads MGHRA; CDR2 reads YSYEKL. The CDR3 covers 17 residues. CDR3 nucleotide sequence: TGCGCCAGCAGCCTACTCGTGACTAGCGGGGTCGACAATGAGCAGTTCTTC. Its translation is CASSLLVTSGVDNEQFF.

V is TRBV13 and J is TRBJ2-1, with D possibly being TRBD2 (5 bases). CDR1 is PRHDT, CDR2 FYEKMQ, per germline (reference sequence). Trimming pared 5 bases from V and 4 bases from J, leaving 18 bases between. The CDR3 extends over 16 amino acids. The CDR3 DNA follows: TGTGCCAGCAGCCCTCCTAGTCCGGGGAATTACAATGAGCAGTTCTTC. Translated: CASSPPSPGNYNEQFF. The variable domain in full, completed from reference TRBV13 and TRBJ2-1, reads AAGVIQSPRHLIKEKRETATLKCYPIPRHDTVYWYQQGPGQDPQFLISFYEKMQSDKGSIPDRFSAQQFSDYHSELNMSSLELGDSALYFCASSPPSPGNYNEQFFGPGTRLTVL.

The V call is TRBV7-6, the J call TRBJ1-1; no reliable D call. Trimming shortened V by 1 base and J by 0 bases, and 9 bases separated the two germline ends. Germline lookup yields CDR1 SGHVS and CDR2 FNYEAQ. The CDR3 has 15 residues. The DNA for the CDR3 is TGTGCCAGCAGCTTAGGGGTAGGGCTGAACACTGAAGCTTTCTTT. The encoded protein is CASSLGVGLNTEAFF.

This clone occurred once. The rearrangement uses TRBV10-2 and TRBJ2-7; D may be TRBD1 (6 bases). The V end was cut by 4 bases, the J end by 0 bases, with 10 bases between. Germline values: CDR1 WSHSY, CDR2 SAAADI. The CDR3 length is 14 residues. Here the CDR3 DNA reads TGCGCCAGCAGTGCGGGACACCTCTCCTACGAGCAGTACTTC. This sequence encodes CASSAGHLSYEQYF.

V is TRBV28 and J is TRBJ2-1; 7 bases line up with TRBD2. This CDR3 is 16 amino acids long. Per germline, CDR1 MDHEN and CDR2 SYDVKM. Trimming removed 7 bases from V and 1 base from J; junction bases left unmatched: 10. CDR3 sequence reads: CASTLLGEGSYNEQFF. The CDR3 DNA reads TGTGCCAGCACCCTTTTGGGGGAGGGTTCCTACAATGAGCAGTTCTTC.

The CDR3 reads CASSAREYEQFF. As DNA, the CDR3 is TGTGCCAGCAGCGCCCGGGAATATGAGCAGTTCTTC. The V call is TRBV5-6, the J call TRBJ2-1; TRBD2 might be the D (5 bases). The CDR3 contains 12 residues. CDR1 is SGHDT, CDR2 YYEEEE, per germline. V shed 4 bases and J shed 8 bases, with 10 bases lying between them.

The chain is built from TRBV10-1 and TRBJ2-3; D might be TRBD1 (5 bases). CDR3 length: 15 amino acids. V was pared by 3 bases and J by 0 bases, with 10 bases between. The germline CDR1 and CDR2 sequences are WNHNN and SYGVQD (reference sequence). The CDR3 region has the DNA TGCGCCAGCAGTGACCTCCAGGGTAGCACAGATACGCAGTATTTT. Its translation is CASSDLQGSTDTQYF.

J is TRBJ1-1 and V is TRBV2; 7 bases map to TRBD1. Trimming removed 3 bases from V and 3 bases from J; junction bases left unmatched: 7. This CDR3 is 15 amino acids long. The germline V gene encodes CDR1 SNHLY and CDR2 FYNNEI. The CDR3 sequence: CASSDTPQGYTEAFF. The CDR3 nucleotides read TGTGCCAGCAGTGATACGCCACAGGGGTACACTGAAGCTTTCTTT.

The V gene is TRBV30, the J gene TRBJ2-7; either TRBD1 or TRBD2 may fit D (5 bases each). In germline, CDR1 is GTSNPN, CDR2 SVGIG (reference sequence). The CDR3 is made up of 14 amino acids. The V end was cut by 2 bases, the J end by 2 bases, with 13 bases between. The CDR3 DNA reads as TGTGCCTGGAGTTGGGACGGCAGACCCTACGAGCAGTACTTC. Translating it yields CAWSWDGRPYEQYF.

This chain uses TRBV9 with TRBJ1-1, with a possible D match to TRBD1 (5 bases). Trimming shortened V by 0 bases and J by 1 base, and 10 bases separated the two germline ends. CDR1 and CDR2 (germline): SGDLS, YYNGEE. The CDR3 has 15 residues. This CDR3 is CASSVDGAQNTEAFF. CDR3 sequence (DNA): TGTGCCAGCAGCGTAGACGGGGCGCAGAACACTGAAGCTTTCTTT.

CDR3 region: CASSLGTVAEQYF. The CDR3 DNA follows: TGTGCCAGCAGCTTAGGGACAGTTGCCGAGCAGTACTTC. The rearrangement joins TRBV7-2 to TRBJ2-7; D possibly corresponds to TRBD1 (6 bases). CDR1 and CDR2 (germline): SGHTA, FQGNSA. This CDR3 comprises 13 residues. Trimming took 1 base from V and 6 from J, leaving 10 bases between them.

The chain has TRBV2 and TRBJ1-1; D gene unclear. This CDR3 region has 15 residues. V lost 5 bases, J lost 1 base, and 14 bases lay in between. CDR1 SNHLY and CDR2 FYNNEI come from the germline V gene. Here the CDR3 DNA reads TGTGCCAGCAGTTCCATGAGACTGGGGAACACTGAAGCTTTCTTT. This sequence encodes CASSSMRLGNTEAFF.

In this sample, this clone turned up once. The CDR3 sequence is CASSLSRQGPNGYTF. The CDR3 DNA follows: TGTGCCAGCAGTTTATCGAGGCAGGGACCCAATGGCTACACCTTC. This chain joins TRBV27 and TRBJ1-2, with D possibly being TRBD1 (5 bases). V lost 0 bases, J lost 6 bases, and 14 bases lay in between. Germline V CDR1 and CDR2: MNHEY, SMNVEV (reference sequence). This CDR3 region has 15 residues.

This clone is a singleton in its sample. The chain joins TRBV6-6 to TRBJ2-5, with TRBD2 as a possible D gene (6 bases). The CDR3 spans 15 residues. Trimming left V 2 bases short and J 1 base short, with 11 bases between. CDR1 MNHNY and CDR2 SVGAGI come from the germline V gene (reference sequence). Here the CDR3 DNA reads TGTGCCAGCAGTTACCCCGGAGGGTTCCAAGAGACCCAGTACTTC. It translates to CASSYPGGFQETQYF.

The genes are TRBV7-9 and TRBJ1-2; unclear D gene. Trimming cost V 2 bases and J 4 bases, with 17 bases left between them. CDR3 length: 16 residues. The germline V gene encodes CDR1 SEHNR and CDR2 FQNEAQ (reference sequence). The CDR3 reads CASSLLAGEKPYGYTF. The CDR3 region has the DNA TGTGCCAGCAGCTTACTCGCTGGAGAGAAACCCTATGGCTACACCTTC.

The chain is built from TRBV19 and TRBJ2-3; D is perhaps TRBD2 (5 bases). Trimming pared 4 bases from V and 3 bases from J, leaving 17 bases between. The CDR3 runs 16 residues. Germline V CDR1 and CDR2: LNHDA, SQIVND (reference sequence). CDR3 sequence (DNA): TGTGCCAGTAGTAGAACTAGTTGGTCCGAAACAGATACGCAGTATTTT. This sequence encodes CASSRTSWSETDTQYF.